This T cell receptor beta chain derives from a study of T cells in Graves' hyperthyroidism and ophthalmopathy. Authors of the study amplified TCR beta CDR3 regions from RNA transcripts. TCR CDR3 regions were first amplified by RT-PCR with HTBI primers. TCRdb re-derived calls from the multiplex PCR reads in MiXCR, one entry per CDR3 protein. The sample has roughly 300,000 distinct CDR3 sequences, about 25% seen once. Participants, patients aged 18 to 65, had newly diagnosed hyperthyroidism with a duration under 2 months. Sample collection date corresponds to first hyperthyroidism diagnosis, prior to any ophthalmopathy symptoms. This CDR3 is 16 amino acids long. Germline lookup yields CDR1 MNHNS and CDR2 SASEGT. With 5 bases clipped from V and 1 base from J, the junction kept 8 bases outside the gene matches.

The clonotype originates from a middle-aged man with Graves' hyperthyroidism that later progressed to Graves' ophthalmopathy. The chain is built from TRBV6-1 and TRBJ1-1; TRBD1 aligns across 9 bases. Input material: blood. CDR3 bases: TGTGCCAGCAGTCCCAGGACAGGGGCCCCGAACACTGAAGCTTTCTTT. Its protein product is CASSPRTGAPNTEAFF.